Each of the 29 T cell receptor beta chains below was sequenced from the same sample in a study of blood T cell repertoires in COVID-19. TCRdb's copy holds only in-frame clones and misses some; the assay was immunoSEQ multiplex PCR. The sample carries approximately 290,000 clones, 70% to 90% recorded once. The sample comprised peripheral blood. These receptors were collected from a woman in her fifties or sixties with acute or convalescent COVID-19.

The rearrangement joins TRBV10-3 to TRBJ1-3, with D possibly TRBD1 on 5 matching bases. V was trimmed by 4 bases and J by 0 bases, leaving 7 bases between them. Germline V gene lookup returns CDR1 ENHRY and CDR2 SYGVKD. CDR3 size: 14 residues. CDR3 DNA: TGTGCCATCAGTGGACAGAGCTCTGGAAACACCATATATTTT. It is translated as CAISGQSSGNTIYF.

The CDR3 loop is CASSEDRSVLYF. CDR3 bases: TGTGCCAGCAGTGAAGACAGGTCCGTGTTGTACTTC. The V gene is TRBV6-1, the J gene TRBJ2-7, with D possibly TRBD1 on 5 matching bases. The germline gives CDR1 MNHNS, CDR2 SASEGT. Trimming stripped 1 base from V and 12 bases from J, with 13 bases between. The CDR3 has 12 amino acids.

The chain joins TRBV19 to TRBJ2-7; D is ambiguous. The CDR3 is 12 amino acids. Germline loops: CDR1 LNHDA, CDR2 SQIVND (reference sequence). V shed 5 bases and J shed 3 bases, with 8 bases lying between them. CDR3 in amino acids: CASSVRDYEQYF. In nucleotides, the CDR3 is TGTGCCAGTAGTGTTAGAGACTACGAGCAGTACTTC.

The V gene is TRBV9, the J gene TRBJ1-2; 11 nucleotides align to TRBD1. CDR1 SGDLS and CDR2 YYNGEE come from the germline V gene. V gave up 4 bases and J gave up 4 bases; unmatched junction bases: 9. This CDR3 is 16 amino acids long. This chain's CDR3 is CASSPGTGGLSYGYTF. The CDR3 region has the DNA TGTGCCAGCAGCCCCGGGACAGGGGGATTGTCCTATGGCTACACCTTC. Supplemented by reference TRBV9 and TRBJ1-2, the full variable domain reads DSGVTQTPKHLITATGQRVTLRCSPRSGDLSVYWYQQSLDQGLQFLIQYYNGEERAKGNILERFSAQQFPDLHSELNLSSLELGDSALYFCASSPGTGGLSYGYTFGSGTRLTVV.

V gene TRBV30 combines with J gene TRBJ2-1; D possibly corresponds to TRBD1 (6 bases). The CDR3 loop spans 16 amino acids. CDR1 is GTSNPN and CDR2 is SVGIG in the germline V gene (reference sequence). Trimming removed 4 bases at V and 7 bases at J, with 23 bases between. Here the CDR3 reads CAWNPGTTNLRNEQFF. The CDR3 region has the DNA TGTGCCTGGAACCCGGGGACAACAAACTTGAGGAATGAGCAGTTCTTC.

The gene calls are TRBV7-2 and TRBJ2-7; no clear D gene. The germline V and J ends were trimmed by 1 base and 2 bases, with 6 bases remaining between them. The CDR3 loop spans 13 amino acids. Germline V gene lookup returns CDR1 SGHTA and CDR2 FQGNSA. This CDR3 reads CASSLGHTYEQYF. DNA for the CDR3: TGTGCCAGCAGCTTAGGACATACCTACGAGCAGTACTTC.

J is TRBJ1-1 and V is TRBV7-9; D gene uncertain. This CDR3 comprises 14 residues. The ends were cut back, 0 bases at V and 1 base at J, with 6 bases in the middle. Looked up from germline, CDR1 is SEHNR and CDR2 is FQNEAQ (reference sequence). CDR3 loop: CASSLAEPNTEAFF. DNA for the CDR3: TGTGCCAGCAGCTTAGCAGAGCCGAACACTGAAGCTTTCTTT.

The chain employs TRBV9 and TRBJ2-2, with 16 positions matching TRBD2. The CDR3 is 19 residues long. V was clipped by 2 bases and J by 4 bases; unmatched bases: 8. Germline CDR1 SGDLS, CDR2 YYNGEE. The CDR3 spells CASSVEGLAGGRFTGELFF. The CDR3 nucleotides read TGTGCCAGCAGCGTGGAGGGACTAGCGGGAGGGCGTTTCACCGGGGAGCTGTTTTTT. Filled out from reference TRBV9 and TRBJ2-2, the complete variable domain reads DSGVTQTPKHLITATGQRVTLRCSPRSGDLSVYWYQQSLDQGLQFLIQYYNGEERAKGNILERFSAQQFPDLHSELNLSSLELGDSALYFCASSVEGLAGGRFTGELFFGEGSRLTVL.

The rearrangement links TRBV2 to TRBJ2-7, with 14 bases aligning to TRBD2. Looked up from germline, CDR1 is SNHLY and CDR2 is FYNNEI. J lost 5 bases, V lost 5 bases, and 11 bases had no gene match. This CDR3 region has 17 residues. CDR3: CASSLFSGLAGENEQYF. DNA of the CDR3: TGTGCCAGCAGTCTTTTTTCGGGACTAGCGGGAGAGAACGAGCAGTACTTC.

The gene calls are TRBV7-2 and TRBJ2-5; 7 bases map to TRBD1. This CDR3 spans 14 amino acids. The ends lost 5 bases at V and 2 bases at J; junction bases unmatched: 5. From germline, CDR1 is SGHTA and CDR2 FQGNSA. The CDR3 sequence is CASSIGTVQETQYF. In DNA form, the CDR3 reads TGTGCCAGCAGCATAGGGACAGTACAAGAGACCCAGTACTTC.

The rearrangement joins TRBV12-3 or TRBV12-4 to TRBJ1-5; TRBD1 might be the D (5 bases). Between the trimmed V and J ends, which lost 5 bases and 5 bases, there was a span of 10 bases. This CDR3 is built from 13 residues. The CDR3 DNA is TGTGCCAGCAGTACAGTCAGGGATCAGCCCCAGCATTTT. Translated: CASSTVRDQPQHF.

This clone was observed a single time. V and J are TRBV5-1 and TRBJ1-4, with D tentatively TRBD1 (6 bases). V lost 7 bases to trimming and J lost 0 bases, with 10 bases between them. The CDR3 spans 14 residues. Per the germline V gene, CDR1 is SGHRS and CDR2 is YFSETQ. Written as DNA, the CDR3 is TGCGCCAGCGGACAGCTTGCAACTAATGAAAAACTGTTTTTT. It translates to CASGQLATNEKLFF.

V gene TRBV19 combines with J gene TRBJ2-1; D ambiguous. The CDR3 runs 13 residues. V shed 2 bases and J shed 6 bases, with 8 bases lying between them. Germline V gene data show CDR1 as LNHDA and CDR2 as SQIVND (reference sequence). CDR3 in amino acids: CASSILVSNEQFF. The CDR3 nucleotides are TGTGCCAGTAGTATATTGGTCAGCAATGAGCAGTTCTTC.

This clone has a single count. CDR3 sequence reads: CASSAGTESYEQYF. The DNA for the CDR3 is TGTGCCAGCAGCGCGGGGACAGAATCCTACGAGCAGTACTTC. The chain uses TRBV4-2 and TRBJ2-7; TRBD1 is a possible D gene (7 bases). The V end was cut by 5 bases, the J end by 1 base, with 12 bases between. The CDR3 contains 14 residues. Germline CDR1 is LGHNA and CDR2 is YNFKEQ.

The chain joins TRBV9 to TRBJ1-3; D not certain. The CDR3 runs to 17 residues. Germline CDR1 SGDLS, CDR2 YYNGEE. V lost 0 bases to trimming and J lost 0 bases, with 13 bases between them. CDR3 nucleotide sequence: TGTGCCAGCAGCGTAGAGCCAGGATATTACTCTGGAAACACCATATATTTT. Encoded protein: CASSVEPGYYSGNTIYF.

This clone was recorded only once. The genes are TRBV19 and TRBJ2-1, with D perhaps matching TRBD1 (6 bases). Trimming took 3 bases from V and 2 from J, leaving 17 bases between them. Germline V gene data show CDR1 as LNHDA and CDR2 as SQIVND (reference sequence). The CDR3 totals 17 residues. CDR3 nucleotide sequence: TGTGCCAGTAGTATCCTCGGCCCAGGGGCTGCCTACAATGAGCAGTTCTTC. Translating gives CASSILGPGAAYNEQFF.

The chain joins TRBV7-6 to TRBJ2-2; TRBD2 matches 7 bases. The CDR3 contains 15 residues. Germline CDR1 reads SGHVS; CDR2 reads FNYEAQ. Germline trimming cut 5 bases from V and 4 bases from J; bases unmatched to any gene: 7. In DNA form, the CDR3 reads TGTGCCAGCAGCCGAGCGGGGCACATCACCGGGGAGCTGTTTTTT. Encoded protein: CASSRAGHITGELFF.

The rearrangement joins TRBV2 to TRBJ2-1; perhaps TRBD2 as D (6 bases). Looked up from germline, CDR1 is SNHLY and CDR2 is FYNNEI. There are 15 residues in the CDR3. V was shortened by 5 bases and J by 3 bases, with 14 bases between the two germline ends. CDR3 residues: CASSHRTIFYNEQFF. In nucleotides, the CDR3 is TGTGCCAGCAGTCACAGGACTATTTTCTACAATGAGCAGTTCTTC.

The chain uses TRBV29-1 and TRBJ2-3; D gene unclear. Germline values: CDR1 SQVTM, CDR2 ANQGSEA. This CDR3 has 11 amino acids. The V and J ends lost 3 bases and 4 bases respectively, with 5 bases between them. The chain's CDR3 is CSVEAPDTQYF. The CDR3 DNA sequence: TGCAGCGTTGAGGCCCCAGATACGCAGTATTTT.

This chain connects TRBV5-1 to TRBJ2-1, with D unclear. Germline values: CDR1 SGHRS, CDR2 YFSETQ. The V gene lost 1 base and the J gene lost 0 bases, with 17 bases spanning the gap. The length of the CDR3 is 18 residues. The CDR3 DNA follows: TGCGCCAGCAGCTTGCCTAGATCTTTTATTATCTCCTACAATGAGCAGTTCTTC. Translation: CASSLPRSFIISYNEQFF.

This chain connects TRBV7-2 to TRBJ2-7, with 9 bases identical to TRBD1. This CDR3 is 15 amino acids long. J was trimmed by 6 bases and V by 2 bases; bases with no gene match: 8. CDR1 SGHTA and CDR2 FQGNSA come from the germline V gene. The CDR3 DNA follows: TGTGCCAGCAGCTTATTTGATAGGACAGGGGTCGAGCAGTACTTC. Translating gives CASSLFDRTGVEQYF.

V and J are TRBV7-3 and TRBJ2-2; tentative D call: TRBD1 (6 bases). Trimming took 2 bases from V and 1 from J, leaving 17 bases between them. The CDR3 covers 18 residues. CDR1 and CDR2 from the germline V gene are SGHTA and FQGTGA. Written as DNA, the CDR3 is TGTGCCAGCAGCTTAGATAGATGGGACACCTTGAACACCGGGGAGCTGTTTTTT. Amino acids: CASSLDRWDTLNTGELFF.

The chain employs TRBV29-1 and TRBJ2-3; 13 nucleotides agree with TRBD2. Germline assignment: CDR1 SQVTM and CDR2 ANQGSEA. Trimming took 4 bases from V and 4 from J; bases not matched to a gene: 5. This CDR3 comprises 15 residues. The CDR3 coding sequence is TGCAGCGTTGCCCCGACTAGCGGGAGGTCAGATACGCAGTATTTT. Protein: CSVAPTSGRSDTQYF.

The genes are TRBV7-3 and TRBJ2-3, with D hard to call. Germline V CDR1 and CDR2: SGHTA, FQGTGA. The CDR3 has 13 amino acids. V dropped 4 bases and J dropped 0 bases, with 5 bases sitting between them. CDR3 in amino acids: CASSWASTDTQYF. CDR3 DNA sequence: TGTGCCAGCAGCTGGGCTAGCACAGATACGCAGTATTTT. The full variable domain, with the rest looked up from reference TRBV7-3 and TRBJ2-3, is GAGVSQTPSNKVTEKGKYVELRCDPISGHTALYWYRQSLGQGPEFLIYFQGTGAADDSGLPNDRFFAVRPEGSVSTLKIQRTERGDSAVYLCASSWASTDTQYFGPGTRLTVL.

CDR3 amino acids: CASPRAGQDYGYTF. CDR3 sequence (DNA): TGTGCCAGCCCGCGGGCCGGACAGGATTATGGCTACACCTTC. The chain recombines TRBV6-5 with TRBJ1-2; the match to TRBD1 covers 7 bases. Germline V gene data show CDR1 as MNHEY and CDR2 as SVGAGI. The CDR3 length is 14 residues. V shed 8 bases and J 5 bases; nucleotides not matched to a gene: 11.

This sequence joins TRBV10-3 and TRBJ2-7, with 8 bases aligning to TRBD2. Germline CDR1 is ENHRY and CDR2 is SYGVKD. The trim removed 4 bases at V and 5 bases at J, leaving 10 bases unmatched. This CDR3 contains 15 residues. CDR3 in DNA: TGTGCCATCAGTGGGGCGGGGGGTGTGGGCCACGAGCAGTACTTC. This sequence encodes CAISGAGGVGHEQYF.

The chain couples TRBV5-3 to TRBJ1-4; 8 bases line up with TRBD1. TRBV5-3 carries the ORF label, with uncertain function. V lost 5 bases and J lost 10; bases outside the gene matches: 13. CDR3 length: 15 amino acids. The CDR3 nucleotides read TGTGCCAGAAGGTCTACAGGGGGATGGCGAGGAAAACTGTTTTTT. The encoded protein is CARRSTGGWRGKLFF.

The CDR3 DNA is TGTGCCAGCAGCGTAGGGGGGACTAGTTTCTCCAATGAGCAGTTCTTC. It yields the protein CASSVGGTSFSNEQFF. The chain joins TRBV9 to TRBJ2-1, with 8 nucleotides matching TRBD2. In germline, CDR1 is SGDLS, CDR2 YYNGEE. V lost 0 bases, J lost 6 bases, and 8 bases stayed unmatched. This CDR3 has 16 amino acids.

This clone was picked up one time. The rearrangement links TRBV28 to TRBJ2-7; TRBD1 matches 8 bases. The CDR3 totals 16 residues. Germline V lookup: CDR1 MDHEN, CDR2 SYDVKM. V trimming: 3 bases; J trimming: 0 bases; junction bases outside the gene matches: 7. CDR3 protein: CASSLFPTGDSYEQYF. CDR3 DNA: TGTGCCAGCAGTTTGTTTCCGACAGGGGACTCCTACGAGCAGTACTTC.